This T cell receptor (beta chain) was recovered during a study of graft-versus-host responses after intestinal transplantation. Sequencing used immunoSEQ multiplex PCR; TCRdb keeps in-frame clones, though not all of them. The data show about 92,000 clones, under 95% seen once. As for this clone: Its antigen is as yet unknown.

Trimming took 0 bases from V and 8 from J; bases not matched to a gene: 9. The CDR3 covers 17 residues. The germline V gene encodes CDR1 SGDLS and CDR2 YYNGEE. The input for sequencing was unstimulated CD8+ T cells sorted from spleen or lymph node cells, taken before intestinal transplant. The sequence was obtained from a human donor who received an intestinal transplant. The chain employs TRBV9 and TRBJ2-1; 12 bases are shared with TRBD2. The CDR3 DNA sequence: TGTGCCAGCAGCGTAGATAGGAAGACTAGCGGGAGCCATGAGCAGTTCTTC. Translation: CASSVDRKTSGSHEQFF. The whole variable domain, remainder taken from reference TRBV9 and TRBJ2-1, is DSGVTQTPKHLITATGQRVTLRCSPRSGDLSVYWYQQSLDQGLQFLIQYYNGEERAKGNILERFSAQQFPDLHSELNLSSLELGDSALYFCASSVDRKTSGSHEQFFGPGTRLTVL.